The clone carrying this TCR beta chain was detected once. The antigen remains undetermined. With 5 bases clipped from V and 4 bases from J, the junction kept 11 bases outside the gene matches. This CDR3 has 16 amino acids. Germline V gene sequence: CDR1 SGHNT, CDR2 YYREEE (reference sequence). This specimen belongs to a study of T cell responses to AZD1222 COVID-19 vaccine. Study-wide results and caveats: CD4 TCRs linked to vaccination spanned spike, dominating at 160-218 and 743-854. It should be noted that donors were predominantly white British and more often female, and clonal diversity was possibly underestimated. Of the AZD1222 recipients, only 5 or 6 were seropositive at baseline.

TCRdb's copy holds only in-frame clones and misses some; the assay was immunoSEQ multiplex PCR. The data show fewer than 100,000 clones, 90% seen once. Sample: peripheral blood, taken on day 0 of AZD1222 vaccination. The receptor's source is an adult in good health. V and J are TRBV5-4 and TRBJ1-2, with 10 bases matching TRBD1. CDR3 residues: CASRYVPRQGAYGYTF. The DNA of the CDR3 is TGTGCCAGCAGATACGTTCCTAGACAGGGGGCCTATGGCTACACCTTC.